There are many counts of the clone carrying this TCR beta chain. This specimen belongs to a study of spatial heterogeneity in lung cancer. Study summary: Donors were around 70 untreated early-stage non-small cell lung cancer patients.

MiXCR was run by TCRdb on the 5' RACE reads, yielding one entry per CDR3 protein. This table has tens of thousands of distinct CDR3 sequences, 6% to 8.5% appearing once. Regarding time point: blood at routine non-recurrence follow-up after resection. Unsorted whole RNA samples from tumor, nontumor lung or frozen PBMC were sequenced. The CDR3 totals 14 residues. V lost 6 bases, J lost 3 bases, and 3 bases stayed unmatched. The germline V gene encodes CDR1 DFQATT and CDR2 SNEGSKA (reference sequence). The chain joins TRBV20-1 to TRBJ1-5; TRBD1 matches 12 bases. The sequence derives from a female donor with early-stage non-small cell lung cancer. The input for sequencing was PBMCs, taken at follow-up. The CDR3 DNA follows: TGCAGTGCAGGGGACAGGGGGCTCAATCAGCCCCAGCATTTT. This codes for CSAGDRGLNQPQHF.